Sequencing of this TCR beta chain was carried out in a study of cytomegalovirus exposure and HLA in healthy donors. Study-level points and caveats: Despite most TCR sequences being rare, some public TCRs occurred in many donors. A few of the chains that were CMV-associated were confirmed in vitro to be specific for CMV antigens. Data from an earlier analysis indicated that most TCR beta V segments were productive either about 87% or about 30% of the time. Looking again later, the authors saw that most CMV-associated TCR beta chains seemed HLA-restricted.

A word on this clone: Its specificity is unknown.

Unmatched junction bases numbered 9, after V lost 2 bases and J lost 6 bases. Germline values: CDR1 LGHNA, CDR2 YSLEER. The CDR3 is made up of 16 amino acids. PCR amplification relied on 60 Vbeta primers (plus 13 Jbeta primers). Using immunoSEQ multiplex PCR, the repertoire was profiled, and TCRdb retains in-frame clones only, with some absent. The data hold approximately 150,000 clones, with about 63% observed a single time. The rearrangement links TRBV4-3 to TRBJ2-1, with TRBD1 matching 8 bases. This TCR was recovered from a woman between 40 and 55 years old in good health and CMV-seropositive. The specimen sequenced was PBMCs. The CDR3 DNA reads TGCGCCAGCAGCCAAAACCGACAGGGGTTGATCAATGAGCAGTTCTTC. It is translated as CASSQNRQGLINEQFF.